Presented here are 22 T cell receptor beta chains from one specimen sequenced in a study of blood T cell repertoires in COVID-19. The repertoire was sequenced with immunoSEQ multiplex PCR; TCRdb's copy has only in-frame clones and lacks some. The profile shows almost 200,000 clones, 79% of them singletons. The sample was peripheral blood. These receptors were taken from a woman in her thirties or forties with COVID-19, enrolled during active disease.

The table lists this clone with many counts. V gene TRBV20-1 combines with J gene TRBJ1-1; D perhaps matches TRBD1 (5 bases). There are 11 residues in the CDR3. V was pared by 3 bases and J by 7 bases, with 9 bases between. Germline V CDR1 and CDR2: DFQATT, SNEGSKA (reference sequence). DNA of the CDR3: TGCAGTGCTAGGCCCACAGGTGAAGCTTTCTTT. Protein: CSARPTGEAFF.

This chain joins TRBV29-1 and TRBJ2-5; D not certain. The CDR3 is 15 residues long. V shed 6 bases and J shed 0 bases, with 17 bases lying between them. Germline values: CDR1 SQVTM, CDR2 ANQGSEA. CDR3 in amino acids: CSVPPSDSYQETQYF. Here the CDR3 DNA reads TGCAGCGTGCCCCCGAGCGATTCGTACCAAGAGACCCAGTACTTC.

This chain connects TRBV29-1 to TRBJ2-7, with D tentatively TRBD2 (5 bases). CDR3 size: 13 residues. Germline CDR1 SQVTM, CDR2 ANQGSEA. V dropped 4 bases and J dropped 5 bases, with 15 bases sitting between them. CDR3 bases: TGCAGCGTTGGGGGTAGGAGTAGCGACGAGCAGTACTTC. As protein: CSVGGRSSDEQYF.

The chain recombines TRBV24-1 with TRBJ1-5; D uncertain. Trimming took 3 bases from V and 7 from J, leaving 9 bases between them. The germline gives CDR1 KGHDR, CDR2 SFDVKD. CDR3 length: 13 amino acids. This chain's CDR3 is CATSDPFGQPQHF. The CDR3 bases are TGTGCCACCAGTGATCCCTTCGGGCAGCCCCAGCATTTT.

This chain's CDR3 is CASEYGQGGETQYF. DNA for the CDR3: TGCGCCAGCGAGTATGGACAGGGCGGCGAGACCCAGTACTTC. The chain is built from TRBV5-1 and TRBJ2-5, with 8 bases fitting TRBD1. CDR1 SGHRS and CDR2 YFSETQ come from the germline V gene. Trimming took 7 bases from V and 5 from J; bases not matched to a gene: 10. The CDR3 is made up of 14 amino acids.

The chain recombines TRBV7-9 with TRBJ2-1; 8 nucleotides align to TRBD2. CDR3 length: 16 amino acids. Germline V CDR1 and CDR2: SEHNR, FQNEAQ (reference sequence). V lost 5 bases to trimming and J lost 6 bases; unmatched junction nucleotides: 12. The CDR3 nucleotides are TGTGCCAGCAGCCTACTAGCGGCTGAGCTCCGCAATGAGCAGTTCTTC. It encodes CASSLLAAELRNEQFF.

V usage is TRBV7-7 and J usage is TRBJ2-1; D is uncertain. The length of the CDR3 is 15 residues. Trimming pared 0 bases from V and 8 bases from J, leaving 14 bases between. Germline V gives CDR1 SSHAT, CDR2 FNYEAQ (reference sequence). CDR3 in DNA: TGTGCCAGCAGCTTAGCGAGAGGAAAGAGTTATGAGCAGTTCTTC. Translation: CASSLARGKSYEQFF.

The chain has TRBV3-1 (or the pseudogene TRBV3-2) and TRBJ2-7, with D tentatively TRBD1 (6 bases). This CDR3 has 13 amino acids. Germline values: CDR1 LGHDT, CDR2 YNNKEL (reference sequence). V was clipped by 2 bases and J by 6 bases, with 11 bases between them. CDR3 nucleotide sequence: TGTGCCAGCAGCCAAAGGGAAGGGGGCGAGCAGTACTTC. Translating it yields CASSQREGGEQYF.

The chain joins TRBV19 to TRBJ2-3; the match to TRBD2 covers 13 bases. Germline V gene lookup returns CDR1 LNHDA and CDR2 SQIVND (reference sequence). The ends lost 11 bases at V and 4 bases at J; junction bases unmatched: 6. This CDR3 is 14 amino acids long. This CDR3 is CAAGLAGVPDTQYF. CDR3 sequence (DNA): TGTGCCGCTGGACTAGCGGGAGTGCCAGATACGCAGTATTTT.

J is TRBJ2-3 and V is TRBV6-6, with TRBD1 matching over 10 bases. Looked up from germline, CDR1 is MNHNY and CDR2 is SVGAGI (reference sequence). With 6 bases clipped from V and 3 bases from J, the junction kept 9 bases outside the gene matches. The CDR3 totals 16 residues. The CDR3 DNA is TGTGCCAGCAGAAAAGCAGACAGGGGGCCGACAGATACGCAGTATTTT. It yields the protein CASRKADRGPTDTQYF.

V usage is TRBV27 and J usage is TRBJ2-1; TRBD1 matches 9 bases. V was clipped by 6 bases and J by 7 bases; unmatched bases: 4. CDR1 and CDR2 (germline): MNHEY, SMNVEV (reference sequence). CDR3 size: 13 residues. The chain's CDR3 is CASRTDRGNEQFF. Written as DNA, the CDR3 is TGTGCCAGCAGAACCGACAGGGGGAATGAGCAGTTCTTC.

J is TRBJ1-2 and V is TRBV7-2; D unclear. V dropped 5 bases and J dropped 1 base, with 17 bases sitting between them. CDR3 length equals 16 residues. Germline CDR1 and CDR2: SGHTA and FQGNSA. DNA for the CDR3: TGTGCCAGCAGCCCCAAAGCGCGGGTAGTTAACTATGGCTACACCTTC. Its protein product is CASSPKARVVNYGYTF.

The genes are TRBV2 and TRBJ1-2; D gene uncertain. Deletions cut 3 bases from V and 8 bases from J, with 16 bases between. Germline CDR1 and CDR2: SNHLY and FYNNEI. The length of the CDR3 is 14 residues. In DNA form, the CDR3 reads TGTGCCAGCAGTGAGCCCCCGGGTACGGGGGGCTACACCTTC. It is translated as CASSEPPGTGGYTF.

This clone turned up a few times. The rearrangement links TRBV30 to TRBJ1-5; a possible D gene is TRBD1 (5 bases). V was cut by 2 bases and J by 7 bases, with 12 bases left in between. The CDR3 length is 13 residues. Per the germline V gene, CDR1 is GTSNPN and CDR2 is SVGIG (reference sequence). CDR3: CAWSNGGGQPQHF. The DNA for the CDR3 is TGTGCCTGGAGTAACGGGGGAGGCCAGCCCCAGCATTTT.

Comments on this clone: The sample carries other DNA sequences with the same CDR3. This rearrangement joins TRBV29-1 to TRBJ1-5; D not resolved. Deletions cut 4 bases from V and 3 bases from J, with 10 bases between. This CDR3 has 13 residues. Germline values: CDR1 SQVTM, CDR2 ANQGSEA. CDR3 protein: CSVVTGVNQPQHF. The CDR3 DNA reads as TGCAGCGTTGTCACCGGGGTCAATCAGCCCCAGCATTTT.

This chain connects TRBV7-2 to TRBJ1-2; D is perhaps TRBD1 (5 bases). The V and J ends lost 1 base and 6 bases respectively, with 12 bases between them. Per the germline V gene, CDR1 is SGHTA and CDR2 is FQGNSA. The length of the CDR3 is 14 residues. CDR3 region: CASSLDRGTHGYTF. For the CDR3, the DNA is TGTGCCAGCAGCTTAGATCGAGGGACTCATGGCTACACCTTC.

J is TRBJ1-1 and V is TRBV6-5, with 8 bases that match TRBD1. Trimming at V came to 4 bases and at J to 0 bases, leaving 7 bases not matched to a gene. This CDR3 spans 16 amino acids. The germline gives CDR1 MNHEY, CDR2 SVGAGI. In DNA, the CDR3 is TGTGCCAGCAGTTCGCGTCGACAGGGGCTGAACACTGAAGCTTTCTTT. Translated: CASSSRRQGLNTEAFF.

This clone was picked up a small number of times. This chain connects TRBV5-6 to TRBJ2-7; no clear D gene. The CDR3 is made up of 11 amino acids. The germline CDR1 and CDR2 sequences are SGHDT and YYEEEE. V lost 4 bases, J lost 7 bases, and 9 bases lay in between. CDR3 residues: CASSQVAEQYF. CDR3 sequence (DNA): TGTGCCAGCAGCCAAGTGGCAGAGCAGTACTTC.

This clone has only a few counts. The chain combines TRBV28 with TRBJ2-1; 8 nucleotides line up with TRBD1. Unmatched junction bases numbered 10, after V lost 4 bases and J lost 8 bases. This CDR3 is 15 amino acids long. Germline CDR1 and CDR2: MDHEN and SYDVKM. The CDR3 region is CASSSPGQGRDEQFF. In DNA, the CDR3 is TGTGCCAGCAGTTCTCCTGGACAGGGAAGGGATGAGCAGTTCTTC.

The rearrangement uses TRBV7-9 and TRBJ1-5; 7 bases agree with TRBD1. The V gene end was trimmed by 5 bases and the J gene end by 2 bases; junction bases not matched to a gene: 6. Germline lookup yields CDR1 SEHNR and CDR2 FQNEAQ (reference sequence). This CDR3 spans 15 amino acids. CDR3 nucleotides: TGTGCCAGCAGCGAAGGGGGCGCGGGCAATCAGCCCCAGCATTTT. Its protein product is CASSEGGAGNQPQHF.

J is TRBJ2-1 and V is TRBV5-1; 7 nucleotides line up with TRBD2. CDR1 is SGHRS and CDR2 is YFSETQ in the germline V gene. This CDR3 is built from 14 residues. V shed 0 bases and J 5 bases; nucleotides not matched to a gene: 2. The CDR3 is CASSLGLADNEQFF. The DNA for the CDR3 is TGCGCCAGCAGCTTGGGGCTAGCGGACAATGAGCAGTTCTTC.

V usage is TRBV11-1 and J usage is TRBJ1-1, with 10 bases aligning to TRBD1. Germline CDR1 is SGHAT and CDR2 is FQDESV (reference sequence). Germline trimming cut 5 bases from V and 5 bases from J; bases unmatched to any gene: 8. This CDR3 contains 15 residues. Written as DNA, the CDR3 is TGTGCCAGCAGCCACCGACAGGGGGCTATGACTGAAGCTTTCTTT. Translation gives CASSHRQGAMTEAFF.